Described below is a single T cell receptor (beta chain) sequence and its context. Its matching antigen is unknown. Germline V lookup: CDR1 SGHTA, CDR2 FQGNSA. V was shortened by 4 bases and J by 10 bases, with 15 bases between the two germline ends. This CDR3 is 13 amino acids long. Healthy bone marrow donors formed the donor group. The PCR used 60 Vbeta and 13 Jbeta primers. Sequenced by immunoSEQ multiplex PCR; TCRdb stores in-frame clones only, minus some. The profile covers about 190,000 clones, with 81% appearing a single time and around 4% taken by the ten largest. This sample is drawn from a study of cytomegalovirus exposure and HLA in healthy donors. Study results and caveats: According to the study, approximately 150 TCR beta chains were cytomegalovirus-associated.

This rearrangement joins TRBV7-2 to TRBJ2-3; no reliable D call. Sequencing input: PBMCs. This receptor was taken from a middle-aged man in good health and CMV-seronegative. The CDR3: CASSSTGPFSQYF. The CDR3 DNA reads as TGTGCCAGCAGCTCGACTGGTCCCTTTTCGCAGTATTTT. Together with reference TRBV7-2 and TRBJ2-3, the CDR3 gives the full variable domain: GAGVSQSPSNKVTEKGKDVELRCDPISGHTALYWYRQSLGQGLEFLIYFQGNSAPDKSGLPSDRFSAERTGGSVSTLTIQRTQQEDSAVYLCASSSTGPFSQYFGPGTRLTVL.